These T cell receptor beta chains were read from a single sample in a study of spatial heterogeneity in lung cancer. TCRdb redid the calling of the 5' RACE reads with MiXCR, one entry per CDR3 protein. The sample includes around 19,000 distinct CDR3 sequences, roughly 6.5% of them seen just once. The starting material was lung tumor tissue, obtained at surgery. All receptors derive from a female donor with early-stage non-small cell lung cancer. Each CDR3 is given with its conserved first and last residue. Fields, in order: D gene, J gene, clone size, V gene, CDR3 DNA, CDR3 protein. D genes are given only for firm matches. Size values are once, few and many counts, or a class for expanded clones, and some rows have none.

.	TRBJ2-5	many	TRBV7-9	TGTGCCAGCAGCTTAGGTGGGATGACCCAGTACTTC	CASSLGGMTQYF
.	TRBJ1-4	few	TRBV5-1	TGCGCCAGCAGCTTGGCCCGAGGCACGGATGAAAAACTGTTTTTT	CASSLARGTDEKLFF
TRBD1	TRBJ2-1	many	TRBV4-3	TGCGCCAGCAGCCACCAACAGGGGGCGCGAAATGAGCAGTTCTTC	CASSHQQGARNEQFF
.	TRBJ2-2	many	TRBV6-5	TGTGCCAGCAGTTACTCGAAAGGGACGGACACCGGGGAGCTGTTTTTT	CASSYSKGTDTGELFF
.	TRBJ2-7	medium-sized	TRBV20-1	TGCAGTGCGACTGGTTTCGGAGGAGTTTCCTACGAGCAGTACTTC	CSATGFGGVSYEQYF
TRBD1	TRBJ2-7	many	TRBV18	TGTGCCAGCTCACTCCAGGACAGGGGTTCCTACGAGCAGTACTTC	CASSLQDRGSYEQYF
.	TRBJ2-7	.	TRBV7-8	TGTGCCAGCAGCTTAGAGGTCTGGGCCTACGAGCAGTACTTC	CASSLEVWAYEQYF
.	TRBJ2-6	many	TRBV28	TGTGCCAGCAGTTCACAGGGTGATGGGGCCAACGTCCTGACTTTC	CASSSQGDGANVLTF
.	TRBJ1-4	.	TRBV7-7	TGTGCTAGCAGCTTATCACGGGGGCTTAATGAAAAACTGTTTTTT	CASSLSRGLNEKLFF
TRBD1	TRBJ2-7	many	TRBV28	TGTGCCAGCAGTTCCCCCGGACAGGCTACCTACGAGCAGTACTTC	CASSSPGQATYEQYF